The present TCR beta chain was sequenced within a study of blood T cell repertoires in COVID-19. Turning to the study itself: From the United States, Italy and Spain came samples of acute and convalescent COVID-19. T cells, B-cell-depleted T cells, or PBMCs provided the cDNA or gDNA that served as material.

Authors' analysis steps: Amplification of reference gene primers provided the estimated nucleated cell counts. The repertoire was sequenced with immunoSEQ multiplex PCR; TCRdb's copy has only in-frame clones and lacks some. Clonal size and the V and J genes are those of that table, whereas D and trimming came from the DNA. Here the sample spans approximately 40,000 clones, 85% being singletons. The CDR3 spans 14 residues. V gave up 0 bases and J gave up 7 bases, with 12 bases separating them. The V gene's germline CDR1 is SGHNT and CDR2 YENEEA. Sequencing was performed on peripheral blood. This clonotype originated in a man in his sixties with active or convalescent COVID-19. The rearrangement links TRBV11-3 to TRBJ1-1; D remains unclear. The CDR3 protein is CASSLDLGSSEAFF. In DNA form, the CDR3 reads TGTGCCAGCAGCTTAGATCTAGGTTCCAGTGAAGCTTTCTTT.